These 22 T cell receptor beta chains were sequenced from one sample in a study of cytomegalovirus exposure and HLA in healthy donors. Primers: 60 Vbeta forward and 13 Jbeta reverse. This table comes from immunoSEQ multiplex PCR, and its TCRdb copy is limited to in-frame clones, with some not included. The table lists 150,000 or so clones, roughly 71% of them singletons. The sequenced material came from PBMCs. Every receptor here comes from a man younger than 45 in good health and CMV-seronegative.

This chain uses TRBV5-6 with TRBJ2-7; 8 positions match TRBD1. The CDR3 contains 15 residues. Germline values: CDR1 SGHDT, CDR2 YYEEEE. Trimming took 4 bases from V and 4 from J; bases not matched to a gene: 10. CDR3 DNA sequence: TGTGCCAGCAGCCCCCAGACAGGGGTTCTGTACGAGCAGTACTTC. Amino acids: CASSPQTGVLYEQYF.

The rearrangement uses TRBV7-2 and TRBJ1-2; the D gene is possibly TRBD1 (5 bases). The CDR3 is 15 amino acids. CDR1 and CDR2 from the germline V gene are SGHTA and FQGNSA. V lost 7 bases and J 12 bases, leaving 27 bases between the germline ends. In nucleotides, the CDR3 is TGTGCCAGCAACCTGGACCGGAACGGGTTACGGGGGGACACCTTC. It codes for CASNLDRNGLRGDTF. Complete variable domain (other parts from reference TRBV7-2 and TRBJ1-2): GAGVSQSPSNKVTEKGKDVELRCDPISGHTALYWYRQSLGQGLEFLIYFQGNSAPDKSGLPSDRFSAERTGGSVSTLTIQRTQQEDSAVYLCASNLDRNGLRGDTFGSGTRLTVV.

V gene TRBV6-5 combines with J gene TRBJ2-5; maybe TRBD1 (7 bases). The J call may not be correct, given that the DNA end is closer to TRBJ2-7. The germline V gene has CDR1 MNHEY and CDR2 SVGAGI. The CDR3 length is 14 residues. The CDR3 loop reads CASSWRDSAYEQYF. The CDR3 DNA is TGTGCCAGCAGCTGGCGGGACAGTGCCTACGAGCAGTACTTC.

This clone was seen a few times. This chain links TRBV5-1 with TRBJ1-5; no reliable D call. Trimming left V 1 base short and J 1 base short, with 3 bases between. Germline V lookup: CDR1 SGHRS, CDR2 YFSETQ. CDR3 size: 13 residues. The CDR3 nucleotides are TGCGCCAGCAGCTTGAGCAGCAATCAGCCCCAGCATTTT. Protein: CASSLSSNQPQHF.

The chain recombines TRBV11-2 with TRBJ2-7; tentatively, D is TRBD1 (5 bases). The V and J ends lost 5 bases and 6 bases respectively, with 17 bases between them. This CDR3 contains 14 residues. Germline V lookup: CDR1 SGHAT, CDR2 FQNNGV. This chain's CDR3 is CASSDQGAHAEQYF. CDR3 nucleotides: TGTGCCAGCAGCGACCAGGGTGCCCACGCCGAGCAGTACTTC.

J is TRBJ2-6 and V is TRBV11-2, with a tentative D call TRBD2 (6 bases). CDR1 and CDR2 (germline): SGHAT, FQNNGV. This CDR3 contains 18 residues. Trimming left V 4 bases short and J 2 bases short, with 18 bases between. The CDR3 spells CASSYPVMGGAGANVLTF. The CDR3, as DNA: TGTGCCAGCAGCTACCCCGTTATGGGGGGAGCTGGGGCCAACGTCCTGACTTTC.

The chain links TRBV6-5 to TRBJ1-2, with 7 nucleotides matching TRBD1. Per germline, CDR1 MNHEY and CDR2 SVGAGI. CDR3 length: 12 amino acids. The junction had 8 bases not matched to a gene; V was cut back by 8 bases and J by 8 bases. CDR3 DNA: TGTGCCAGCTTGGGGACAGCAGGCGGCTACACCTTC. Protein sequence: CASLGTAGGYTF.

This chain joins TRBV9 and TRBJ2-5, with 10 nucleotides matching TRBD1. The V gene end was trimmed by 3 bases and the J gene end by 5 bases; junction bases not matched to a gene: 19. The CDR3 is made up of 19 amino acids. From germline, CDR1 is SGDLS and CDR2 YYNGEE. Written as DNA, the CDR3 is TGTGCCAGCAGCGCCGCCCGGGGGACAGGGGTGGCCACCAGTGAGACCCAGTACTTC. Translated, it gives CASSAARGTGVATSETQYF.

This clone was found once. This chain connects TRBV28 to TRBJ2-7; TRBD2 matches 7 bases. The trim removed 7 bases at V and 2 bases at J, leaving 5 bases unmatched. This CDR3 is 13 amino acids long. The V gene's germline CDR1 is MDHEN and CDR2 SYDVKM. The CDR3 spells CASKRGDAYEQYF. As DNA, the CDR3 is TGTGCCAGCAAACGGGGGGACGCCTACGAGCAGTACTTC.

Here the CDR3 reads CAISESPGKETQYF. The CDR3 nucleotides are TGTGCCATCAGTGAGTCGCCAGGGAAAGAGACCCAGTACTTC. This rearrangement joins TRBV10-3 to TRBJ2-5; maybe TRBD1 (5 bases). V was trimmed by 0 bases and J by 3 bases, leaving 8 bases between them. Looked up from germline, CDR1 is ENHRY and CDR2 is SYGVKD. The CDR3 has 14 amino acids.

The chain is built from TRBV19 and TRBJ1-5; 7 nucleotides match TRBD1. Trimming at V came to 6 bases and at J to 0 bases, leaving 11 bases not matched to a gene. The CDR3 is made up of 17 amino acids. In germline, CDR1 is LNHDA, CDR2 SQIVND (reference sequence). This CDR3 reads CASSTGQLGYSNQPQHF. The CDR3 bases are TGTGCCAGTAGCACGGGACAGCTTGGATATAGCAATCAGCCCCAGCATTTT.

V usage is TRBV11-2 and J usage is TRBJ2-3; 9 nucleotides align to TRBD1. CDR3 length equals 15 residues. V lost 5 bases, J lost 4 bases, and 7 bases stayed unmatched. The V gene's germline CDR1 is SGHAT and CDR2 FQNNGV. DNA for the CDR3: TGTGCCAGCAGCCAGGGGGACAGGGTGGCAGATACGCAGTATTTT. Translation: CASSQGDRVADTQYF.

The J gene is TRBJ2-1, the V gene TRBV27; 9 bases agree with TRBD2. Trimming cost V 5 bases and J 0 bases; bases outside gene matches: 11. The CDR3 runs to 18 residues. CDR1 and CDR2 (germline): MNHEY, SMNVEV (reference sequence). This chain's CDR3 is CASSPRNAGGPSYNEQFF. CDR3 DNA: TGTGCCAGCAGTCCCCGTAACGCGGGAGGGCCCTCCTACAATGAGCAGTTCTTC.

The rearrangement joins TRBV30 to TRBJ2-3; 7 bases match TRBD2. Germline-derived CDR1 and CDR2 are GTSNPN and SVGIG (reference sequence). The CDR3 sequence is 14 residues long. The V and J ends lost 5 bases and 0 bases, in that order; junction bases with no gene match: 5. The CDR3: CAWGSGSSTDTQYF. The CDR3 DNA reads TGTGCCTGGGGTAGCGGGTCTAGCACAGATACGCAGTATTTT.

This sequence joins TRBV5-1 and TRBJ2-3; maybe TRBD2 (5 bases). Trimming cost V 3 bases and J 0 bases, with 23 bases left between them. CDR1 is SGHRS and CDR2 is YFSETQ in the germline V gene. There are 19 residues in the CDR3. In DNA form, the CDR3 reads TGCGCCAGCAGCTACCATGCCCCCAAGTTAGCGACCAGCACAGATACGCAGTATTTT. This codes for CASSYHAPKLATSTDTQYF.

J is TRBJ1-6 and V is TRBV28; D is uncertain. The CDR3 sequence is 19 residues long. Trimming cost V 3 bases and J 0 bases, with 18 bases left between them. Germline CDR1 MDHEN, CDR2 SYDVKM. The CDR3 region has the DNA TGTGCCAGCAGTTTTGGGTCGAGACACCAGAGCTCCTATAATTCACCCCTCCACTTT. Protein: CASSFGSRHQSSYNSPLHF.

The rearrangement uses TRBV28 and TRBJ1-1; D unresolved. This CDR3 comprises 15 residues. The germline CDR1 and CDR2 sequences are MDHEN and SYDVKM. The V and J ends lost 4 bases and 5 bases respectively, with 17 bases between them. CDR3 nucleotide sequence: TGTGCCAGCAGTTCGGCGGGAAGGCCGAGGACTGAAGCTTTCTTT. As protein: CASSSAGRPRTEAFF.

This clone was found once. CDR3 residues: CASSWDINRRETQYF. The CDR3, as DNA: TGTGCCAGTAGTTGGGACATAAATCGGAGGGAGACCCAGTACTTC. The chain uses TRBV19 and TRBJ2-5; a possible D gene is TRBD1 (6 bases). Germline values: CDR1 LNHDA, CDR2 SQIVND (reference sequence). The V end lost 5 bases, the J end lost 5 bases, and 18 bases lay between the germline ends. This CDR3 spans 15 amino acids.

This chain uses TRBV2 with TRBJ2-2, with D possibly TRBD2 on 6 matching bases. V lost 5 bases, J lost 1 base, and 11 bases lay in between. Per the germline V gene, CDR1 is SNHLY and CDR2 is FYNNEI. There are 15 residues in the CDR3. CDR3 in amino acids: CASSPMGGNTGELFF. As DNA, the CDR3 is TGTGCCAGCAGTCCGATGGGGGGGAACACCGGGGAGCTGTTTTTT.

The gene calls are TRBV7-2 and TRBJ1-1; no reliable D call. The V and J ends lost 4 bases and 3 bases respectively, with 6 bases between them. CDR3 length: 12 amino acids. CDR1 and CDR2 from the germline V gene are SGHTA and FQGNSA. CDR3 nucleotides: TGTGCCAGCAGCTCCTCGTACACTGAAGCTTTCTTT. Residues: CASSSSYTEAFF.

The chain joins TRBV28 to TRBJ2-7; unclear D gene. Germline V lookup: CDR1 MDHEN, CDR2 SYDVKM. The CDR3 contains 12 residues. V was shortened by 3 bases and J by 5 bases, with 8 bases between the two germline ends. CDR3 amino acids: CASSFLLNEQYF. As DNA, the CDR3 is TGTGCCAGCAGTTTCCTACTTAACGAGCAGTACTTC.

The DNA of the CDR3 is TGCGCCAGCAGCTCCGGGACAGGGGAGGGTGGGAACACTGAAGCTTTCTTT. It translates to CASSSGTGEGGNTEAFF. This chain links TRBV5-1 with TRBJ1-1; 10 bases are shared with TRBD1. Germline loops: CDR1 SGHRS, CDR2 YFSETQ. The CDR3 runs to 17 residues. The trim removed 3 bases at V and 1 base at J, leaving 9 bases unmatched.